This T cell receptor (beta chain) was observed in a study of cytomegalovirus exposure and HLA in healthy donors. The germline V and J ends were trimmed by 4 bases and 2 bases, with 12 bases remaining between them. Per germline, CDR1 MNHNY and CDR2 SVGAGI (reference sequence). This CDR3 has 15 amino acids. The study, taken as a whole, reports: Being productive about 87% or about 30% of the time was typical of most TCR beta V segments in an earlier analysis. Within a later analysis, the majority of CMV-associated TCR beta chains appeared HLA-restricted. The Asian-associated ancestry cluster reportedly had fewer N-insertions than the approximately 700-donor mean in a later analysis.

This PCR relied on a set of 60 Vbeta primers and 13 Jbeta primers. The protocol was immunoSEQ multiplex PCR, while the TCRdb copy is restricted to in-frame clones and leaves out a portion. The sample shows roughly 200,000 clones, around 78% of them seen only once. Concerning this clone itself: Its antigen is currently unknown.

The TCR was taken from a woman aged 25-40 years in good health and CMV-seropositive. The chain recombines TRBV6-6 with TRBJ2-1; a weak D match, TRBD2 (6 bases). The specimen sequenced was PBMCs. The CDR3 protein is CASSFWDSAYNEQFF. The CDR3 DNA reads TGTGCCAGCAGTTTTTGGGACTCCGCCTACAATGAGCAGTTCTTC.